The clone carrying this TCR beta chain was detected only a few times. Its target is unknown. This sample stems from a study of identical twins. The study, taken as a whole, reports: Potential partial confounding of zero-insertion analyses by invariant MAIT and iNKT cells was noted.

V lost 3 bases, J lost 10 bases, and 13 bases lay in between. This CDR3 is built from 13 residues. CDR1 is LGHDT and CDR2 is YNNKEL in the germline V gene (reference sequence). TCRdb re-analysed the 5' RACE reads in MiXCR, keeping a single row per CDR3 protein. In the table there are 1,800,000 or so distinct CDR3 sequences, more than 30% of which are singletons. The material sequenced was cord blood. The V and J genes are TRBV3-1 and TRBJ2-1; D is unclear. The receptor's source is a newborn girl in good health. The CDR3 here is CASSHRQTYEQFF. DNA for the CDR3: TGTGCCAGCAGCCACAGACAAACCTACGAGCAGTTCTTC.